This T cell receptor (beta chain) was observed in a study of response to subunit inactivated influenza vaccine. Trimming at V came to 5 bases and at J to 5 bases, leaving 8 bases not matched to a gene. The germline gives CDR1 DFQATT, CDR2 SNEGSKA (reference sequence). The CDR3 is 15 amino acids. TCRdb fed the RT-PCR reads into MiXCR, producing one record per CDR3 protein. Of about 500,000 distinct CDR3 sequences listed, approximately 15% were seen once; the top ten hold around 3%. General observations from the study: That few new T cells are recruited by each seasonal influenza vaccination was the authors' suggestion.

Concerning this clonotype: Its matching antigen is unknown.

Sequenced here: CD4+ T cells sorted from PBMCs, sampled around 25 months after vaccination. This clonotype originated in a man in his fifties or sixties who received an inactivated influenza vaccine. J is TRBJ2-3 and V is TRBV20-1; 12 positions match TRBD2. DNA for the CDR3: TGCAGTGCTCCTCTGACTAGCGGGAGAGGAGATACGCAGTATTTT. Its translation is CSAPLTSGRGDTQYF.